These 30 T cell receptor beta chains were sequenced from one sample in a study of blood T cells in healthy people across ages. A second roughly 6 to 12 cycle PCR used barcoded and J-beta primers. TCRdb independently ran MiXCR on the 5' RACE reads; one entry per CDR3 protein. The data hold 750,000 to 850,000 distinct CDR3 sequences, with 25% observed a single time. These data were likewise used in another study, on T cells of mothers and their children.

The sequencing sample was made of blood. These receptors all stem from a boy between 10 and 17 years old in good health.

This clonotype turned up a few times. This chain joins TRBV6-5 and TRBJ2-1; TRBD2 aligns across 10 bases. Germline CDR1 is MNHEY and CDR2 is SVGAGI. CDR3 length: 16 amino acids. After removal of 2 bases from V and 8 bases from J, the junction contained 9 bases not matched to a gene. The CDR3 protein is CASSYESSGRLDEQFF. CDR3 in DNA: TGTGCCAGCAGTTACGAGTCTAGCGGGAGACTAGATGAGCAGTTCTTC.

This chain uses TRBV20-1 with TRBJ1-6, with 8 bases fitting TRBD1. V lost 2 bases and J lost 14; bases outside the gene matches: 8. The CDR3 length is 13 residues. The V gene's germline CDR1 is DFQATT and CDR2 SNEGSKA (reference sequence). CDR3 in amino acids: CSARMDRALSLHF. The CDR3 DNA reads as TGCAGTGCTAGAATGGACAGGGCTTTATCCCTCCACTTT.

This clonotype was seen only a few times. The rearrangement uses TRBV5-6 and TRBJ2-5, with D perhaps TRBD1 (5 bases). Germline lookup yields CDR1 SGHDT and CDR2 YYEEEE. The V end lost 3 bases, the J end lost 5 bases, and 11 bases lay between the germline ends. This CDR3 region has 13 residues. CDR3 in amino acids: CASSSSGWETQYF. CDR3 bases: TGTGCCAGCAGCTCATCAGGGTGGGAGACCCAGTACTTC.

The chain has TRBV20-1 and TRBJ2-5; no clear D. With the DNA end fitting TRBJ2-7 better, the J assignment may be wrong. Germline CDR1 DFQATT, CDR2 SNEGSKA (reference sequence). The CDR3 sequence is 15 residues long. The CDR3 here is CSARDPISHSYEQYF. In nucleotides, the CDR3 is TGCAGTGCTAGAGACCCAATTTCCCACTCCTACGAGCAGTACTTC.

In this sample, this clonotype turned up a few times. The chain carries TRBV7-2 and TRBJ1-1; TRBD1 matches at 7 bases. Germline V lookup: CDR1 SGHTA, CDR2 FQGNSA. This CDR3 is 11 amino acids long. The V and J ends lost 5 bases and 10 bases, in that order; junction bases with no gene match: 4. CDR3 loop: CASSGRQGAFF. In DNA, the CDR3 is TGTGCCAGCAGCGGACGACAGGGAGCTTTCTTT.

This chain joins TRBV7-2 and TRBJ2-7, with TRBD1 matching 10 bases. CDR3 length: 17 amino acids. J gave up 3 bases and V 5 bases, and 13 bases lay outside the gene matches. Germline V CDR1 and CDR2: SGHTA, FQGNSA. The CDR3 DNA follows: TGTGCCAGCAGCCTAGAAAACCCGGGACAGGGGAACTACGAGCAGTACTTC. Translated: CASSLENPGQGNYEQYF.

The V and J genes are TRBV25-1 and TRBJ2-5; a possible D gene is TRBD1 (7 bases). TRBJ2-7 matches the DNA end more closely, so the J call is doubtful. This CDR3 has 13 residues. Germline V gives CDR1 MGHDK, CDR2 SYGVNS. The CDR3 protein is CASRGQGGYEQYF. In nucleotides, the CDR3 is TGTGCCAGCCGCGGTCAGGGGGGCTACGAGCAGTACTTC.

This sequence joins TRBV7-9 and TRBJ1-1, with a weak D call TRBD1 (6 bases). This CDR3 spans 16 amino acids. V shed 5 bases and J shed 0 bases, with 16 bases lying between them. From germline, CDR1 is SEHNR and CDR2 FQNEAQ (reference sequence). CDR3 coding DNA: TGTGCCAGCAGCCTAATGGAAGGGACACTGAACACTGAAGCTTTCTTT. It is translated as CASSLMEGTLNTEAFF.

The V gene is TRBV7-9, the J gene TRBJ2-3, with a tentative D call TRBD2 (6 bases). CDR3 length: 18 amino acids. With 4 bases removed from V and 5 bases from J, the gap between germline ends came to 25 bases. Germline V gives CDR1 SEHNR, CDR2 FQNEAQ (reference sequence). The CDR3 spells CASSSPVPLAASGDTQYF. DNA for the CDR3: TGTGCCAGCAGCTCTCCCGTACCACTAGCAGCATCGGGAGATACGCAGTATTTT.

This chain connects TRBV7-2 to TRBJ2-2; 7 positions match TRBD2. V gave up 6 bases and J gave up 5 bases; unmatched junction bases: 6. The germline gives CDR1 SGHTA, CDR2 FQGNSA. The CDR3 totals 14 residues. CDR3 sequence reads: CASRAGRNTGELFF. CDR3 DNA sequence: TGTGCCAGCAGAGCGGGAAGGAATACCGGGGAGCTGTTTTTT.

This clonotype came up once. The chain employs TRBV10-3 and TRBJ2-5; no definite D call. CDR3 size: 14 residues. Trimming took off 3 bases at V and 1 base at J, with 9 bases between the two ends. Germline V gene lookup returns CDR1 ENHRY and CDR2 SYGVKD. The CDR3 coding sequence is TGTGCCATCAGTGATAGGGCAGGCCAAGAGACCCAGTACTTC. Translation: CAISDRAGQETQYF.

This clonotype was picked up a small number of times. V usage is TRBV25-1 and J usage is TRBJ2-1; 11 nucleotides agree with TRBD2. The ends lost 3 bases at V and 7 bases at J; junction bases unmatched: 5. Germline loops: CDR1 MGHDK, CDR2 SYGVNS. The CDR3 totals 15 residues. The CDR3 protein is CASSDLAGGVNEQFF. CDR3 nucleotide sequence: TGTGCCAGCAGTGACCTAGCGGGGGGAGTGAATGAGCAGTTCTTC.

In DNA form, the CDR3 reads TGCGCCAGCAGCCAAGACTCCCATTTTCAGCCCCAGCATTTT. Its translation: CASSQDSHFQPQHF. The chain uses TRBV4-1 and TRBJ1-5; D is unresolved. Germline CDR1 is MGHRA and CDR2 is YSYEKL. The CDR3 runs 14 residues. V was cut by 0 bases and J by 6 bases, with 9 bases left in between.

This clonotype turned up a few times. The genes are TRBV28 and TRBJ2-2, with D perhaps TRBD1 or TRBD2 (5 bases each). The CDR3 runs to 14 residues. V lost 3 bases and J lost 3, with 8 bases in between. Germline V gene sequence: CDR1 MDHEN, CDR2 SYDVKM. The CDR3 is CASSFRGDTGELFF. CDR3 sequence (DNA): TGTGCCAGCAGTTTTAGGGGAGACACCGGGGAGCTGTTTTTT.

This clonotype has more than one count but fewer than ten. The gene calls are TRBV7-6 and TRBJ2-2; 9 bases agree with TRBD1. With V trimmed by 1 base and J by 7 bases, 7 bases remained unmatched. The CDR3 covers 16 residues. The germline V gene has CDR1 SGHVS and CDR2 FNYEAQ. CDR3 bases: TGTGCCAGCAGCTTAGGTGGGACAGGGCTCGACGGGGAGCTGTTTTTT. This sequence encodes CASSLGGTGLDGELFF. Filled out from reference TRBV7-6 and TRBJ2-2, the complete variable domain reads GAGVSQSPRYKVTKRGQDVALRCDPISGHVSLYWYRQALGQGPEFLTYFNYEAQQDKSGLPNDRFSAERPEGSISTLTIQRTEQRDSAMYRCASSLGGTGLDGELFFGEGSRLTVL.

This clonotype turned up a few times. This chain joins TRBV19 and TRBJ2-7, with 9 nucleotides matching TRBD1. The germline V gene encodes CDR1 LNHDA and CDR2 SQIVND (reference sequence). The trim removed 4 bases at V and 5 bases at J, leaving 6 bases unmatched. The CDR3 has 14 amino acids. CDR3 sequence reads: CASSNPGQGHEQYF. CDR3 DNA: TGTGCCAGTAGTAATCCGGGACAGGGCCACGAGCAGTACTTC. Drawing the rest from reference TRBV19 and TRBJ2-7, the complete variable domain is DGGITQSPKYLFRKEGQNVTLSCEQNLNHDAMYWYRQDPGQGLRLIYYSQIVNDFQKGDIAEGYSVSREKKESFPLTVTSAQKNPTAFYLCASSNPGQGHEQYFGPGTRLTVT.

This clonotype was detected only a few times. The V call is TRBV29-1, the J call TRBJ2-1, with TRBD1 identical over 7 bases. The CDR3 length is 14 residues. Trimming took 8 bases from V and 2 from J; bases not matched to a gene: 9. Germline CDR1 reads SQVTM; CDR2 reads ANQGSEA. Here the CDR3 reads CSSRQGLPYNEQFF. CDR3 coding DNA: TGCAGCTCGAGACAGGGTCTACCCTACAATGAGCAGTTCTTC.

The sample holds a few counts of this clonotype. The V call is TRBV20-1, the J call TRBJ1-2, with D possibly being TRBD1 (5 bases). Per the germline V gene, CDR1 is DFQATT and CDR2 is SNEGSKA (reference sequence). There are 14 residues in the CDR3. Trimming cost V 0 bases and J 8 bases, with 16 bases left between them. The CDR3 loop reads CSARDEGQGDGYTF. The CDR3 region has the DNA TGCAGTGCTAGAGATGAAGGGCAGGGTGACGGCTACACCTTC.

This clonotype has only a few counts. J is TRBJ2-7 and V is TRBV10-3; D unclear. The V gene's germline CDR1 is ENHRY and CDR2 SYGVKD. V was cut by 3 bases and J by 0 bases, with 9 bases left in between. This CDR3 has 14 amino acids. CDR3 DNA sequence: TGTGCCATCAGTGATTCCAGCAGCTCCTACGAGCAGTACTTC. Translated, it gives CAISDSSSSYEQYF.

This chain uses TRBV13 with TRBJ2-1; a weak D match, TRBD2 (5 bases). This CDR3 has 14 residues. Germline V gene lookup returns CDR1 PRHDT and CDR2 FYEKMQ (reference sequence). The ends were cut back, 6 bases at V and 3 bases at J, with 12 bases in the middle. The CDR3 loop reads CASSVEAGYNEQFF. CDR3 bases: TGTGCCAGCAGTGTGGAGGCAGGCTACAATGAGCAGTTCTTC. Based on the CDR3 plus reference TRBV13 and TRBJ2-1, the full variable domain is AAGVIQSPRHLIKEKRETATLKCYPIPRHDTVYWYQQGPGQDPQFLISFYEKMQSDKGSIPDRFSAQQFSDYHSELNMSSLELGDSALYFCASSVEAGYNEQFFGPGTRLTVL.

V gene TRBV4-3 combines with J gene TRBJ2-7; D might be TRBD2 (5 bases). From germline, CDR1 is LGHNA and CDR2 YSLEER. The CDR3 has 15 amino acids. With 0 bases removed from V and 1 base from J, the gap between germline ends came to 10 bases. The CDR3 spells CASSQDRLASYEQYF. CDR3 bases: TGCGCCAGCAGCCAAGATCGTCTAGCTTCCTACGAGCAGTACTTC.

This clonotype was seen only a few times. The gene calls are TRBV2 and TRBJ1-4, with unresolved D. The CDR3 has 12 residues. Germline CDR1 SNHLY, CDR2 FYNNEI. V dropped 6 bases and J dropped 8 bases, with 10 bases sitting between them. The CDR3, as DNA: TGTGCCAGCAGAGGGTATTGGGAAAAACTGTTTTTT. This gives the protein CASRGYWEKLFF.

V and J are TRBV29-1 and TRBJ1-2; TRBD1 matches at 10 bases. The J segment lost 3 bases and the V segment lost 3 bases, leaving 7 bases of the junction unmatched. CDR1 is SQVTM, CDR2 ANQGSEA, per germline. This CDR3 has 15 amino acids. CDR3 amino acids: CSVDATGGFHYGYTF. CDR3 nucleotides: TGCAGCGTTGACGCGACAGGGGGCTTTCACTATGGCTACACCTTC.

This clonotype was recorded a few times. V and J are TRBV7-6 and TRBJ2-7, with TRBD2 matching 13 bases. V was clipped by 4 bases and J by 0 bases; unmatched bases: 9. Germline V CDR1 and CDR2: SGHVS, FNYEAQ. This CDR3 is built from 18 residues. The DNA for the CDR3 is TGTGCCAGCAGCTCAACCGTGACTAGCGGGAGGATCTCCTACGAGCAGTACTTC. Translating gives CASSSTVTSGRISYEQYF.

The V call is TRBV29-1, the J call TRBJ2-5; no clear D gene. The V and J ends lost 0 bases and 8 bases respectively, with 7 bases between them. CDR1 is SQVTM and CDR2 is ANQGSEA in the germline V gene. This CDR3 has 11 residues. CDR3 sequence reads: CSVEDLTTQYF. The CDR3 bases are TGCAGCGTTGAAGATTTGACCACCCAGTACTTC. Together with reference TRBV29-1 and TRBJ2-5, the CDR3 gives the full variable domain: SAVISQKPSRDICQRGTSLTIQCQVDSQVTMMFWYRQQPGQSLTLIATANQGSEATYESGFVIDKFPISRPNLTFSTLTVSNMSPEDSSIYLCSVEDLTTQYFGPGTRLLVL.

CDR3 nucleotides: TGCGCCAGCAGCCAAGATGTCGGGCTACCGTCTAGCGAGCAGTACTTC. The encoded protein is CASSQDVGLPSSEQYF. The V gene is TRBV4-3, the J gene TRBJ2-7; D remains ambiguous. V lost 0 bases and J 6 bases, leaving 18 bases between the germline ends. CDR1 is LGHNA and CDR2 is YSLEER in the germline V gene. This CDR3 region has 16 residues.

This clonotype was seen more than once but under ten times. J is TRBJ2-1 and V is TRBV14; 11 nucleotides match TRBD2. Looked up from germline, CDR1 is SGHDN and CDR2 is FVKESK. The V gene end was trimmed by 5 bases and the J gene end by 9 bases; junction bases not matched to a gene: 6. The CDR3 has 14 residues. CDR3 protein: CASSDLAGGSEQFF. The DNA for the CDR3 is TGTGCCAGCAGCGATCTAGCGGGAGGCTCTGAGCAGTTCTTC.

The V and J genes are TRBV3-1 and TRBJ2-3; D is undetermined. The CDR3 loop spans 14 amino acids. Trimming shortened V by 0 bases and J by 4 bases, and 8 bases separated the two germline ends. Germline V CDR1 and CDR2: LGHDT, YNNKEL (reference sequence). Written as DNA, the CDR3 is TGTGCCAGCAGCCAAGAAATCGGATCAGATACGCAGTATTTT. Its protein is CASSQEIGSDTQYF.

The CDR3 region is CSARIRRGPVNEQFF. In DNA form, the CDR3 reads TGCAGTGCTAGAATTCGCCGGGGCCCCGTCAATGAGCAGTTCTTC. V and J are TRBV20-1 and TRBJ2-5; D may match TRBD1 or TRBD2 (5 bases each). The J call may not be correct, given that the DNA end is closer to TRBJ2-1. Germline V gene lookup returns CDR1 DFQATT and CDR2 SNEGSKA (reference sequence). The CDR3 is 15 residues long.

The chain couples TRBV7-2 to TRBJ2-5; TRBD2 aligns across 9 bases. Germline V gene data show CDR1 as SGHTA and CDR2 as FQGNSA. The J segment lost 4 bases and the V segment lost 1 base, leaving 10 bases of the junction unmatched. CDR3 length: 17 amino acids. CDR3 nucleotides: TGTGCCAGCAGCTTAGGGCATATGGCGGGGGGGCGAGAGACCCAGTACTTC. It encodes CASSLGHMAGGRETQYF.